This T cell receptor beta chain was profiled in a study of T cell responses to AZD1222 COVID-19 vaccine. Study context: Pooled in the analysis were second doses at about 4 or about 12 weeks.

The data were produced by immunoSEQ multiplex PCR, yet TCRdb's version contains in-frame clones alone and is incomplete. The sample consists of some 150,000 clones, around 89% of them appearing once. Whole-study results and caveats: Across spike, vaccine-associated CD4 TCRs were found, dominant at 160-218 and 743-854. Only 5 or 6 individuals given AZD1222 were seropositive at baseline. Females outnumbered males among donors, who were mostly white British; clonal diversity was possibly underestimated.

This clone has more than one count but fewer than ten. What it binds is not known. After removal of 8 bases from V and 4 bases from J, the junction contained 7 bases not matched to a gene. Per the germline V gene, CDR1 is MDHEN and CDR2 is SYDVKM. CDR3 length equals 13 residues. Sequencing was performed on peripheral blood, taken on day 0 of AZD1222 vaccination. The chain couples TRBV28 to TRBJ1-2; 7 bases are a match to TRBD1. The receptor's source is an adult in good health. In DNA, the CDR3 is TGTGCCAGCGGACTGGGACAGAGCTATGGCTACACCTTC. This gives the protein CASGLGQSYGYTF.